This TCR beta chain was recorded in a study of blood T cell repertoires in COVID-19. About the study: The analysed material was cDNA or gDNA that came from T cells, B-cell-depleted T cells, or PBMCs.

V shed 5 bases, J shed 2 bases, and the junction held 7 bases outside the gene matches. The V gene's germline CDR1 is MNHNY and CDR2 SVGAGI (reference sequence). This CDR3 has 15 residues. Authors' processing steps: Cell counts per sample came from amplifying reference gene primers. Only in-frame clones appear in the TCRdb table, and some are missing; sequencing was by immunoSEQ multiplex PCR. V, J and clone size are taken as reported in that table, and D and trimming were inferred from the DNA itself. The sample yields over 200,000 clones, almost 90% seen once. The receptor was derived from a woman aged 55-69 years with acute or convalescent COVID-19. Sequencing input: peripheral blood. V and J are TRBV6-6 and TRBJ2-3, with 7 bases identical to TRBD1. CDR3 DNA sequence: TGTGCCAGCAGTCGCCGGGACAGCCCCACAGATACGCAGTATTTT. Amino acid sequence: CASSRRDSPTDTQYF.